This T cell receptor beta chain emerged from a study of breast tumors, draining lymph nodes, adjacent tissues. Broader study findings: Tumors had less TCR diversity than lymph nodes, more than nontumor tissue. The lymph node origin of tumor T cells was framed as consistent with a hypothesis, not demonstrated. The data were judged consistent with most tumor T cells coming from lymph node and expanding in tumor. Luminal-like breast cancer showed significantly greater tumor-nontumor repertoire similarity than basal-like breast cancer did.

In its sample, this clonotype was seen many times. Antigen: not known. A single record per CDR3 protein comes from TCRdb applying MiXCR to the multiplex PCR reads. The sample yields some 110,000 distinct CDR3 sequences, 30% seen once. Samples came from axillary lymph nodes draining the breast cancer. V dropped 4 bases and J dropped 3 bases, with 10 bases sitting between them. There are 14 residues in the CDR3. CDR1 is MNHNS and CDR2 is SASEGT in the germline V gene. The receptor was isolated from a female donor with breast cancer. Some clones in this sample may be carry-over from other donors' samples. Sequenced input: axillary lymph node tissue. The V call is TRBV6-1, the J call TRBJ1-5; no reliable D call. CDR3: CASSAYFNNQPQHF. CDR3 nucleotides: TGTGCCAGCAGTGCGTATTTTAACAATCAGCCCCAGCATTTT.